This T cell receptor (beta chain) appears in the sequencing data of a study of shared clonotypes between healthy human individuals. Study-wide points: Generation probability values for non-shared clonotypes were lower than those for clonotypes shared by all four donors.

This CDR3 is 13 amino acids long. The germline V gene has CDR1 SEHNR and CDR2 FQNEAQ (reference sequence). With 5 bases removed from V and 5 bases from J, the gap between germline ends came to 12 bases. Naive CD8 cells, CD45RO-negative and positively selected for CCR7, excluded terminally differentiated effector memory CD45RA+ cells. The donors, all of them Caucasian adults, lived in Nashville, Tennessee. Details on this clone: No antigen is known for it.

Method: immunoSEQ multiplex PCR; TCRdb's copy keeps in-frame clones and lacks some. The sample lists about 2.1 million clones; over 85% were seen once. This chain joins TRBV7-9 and TRBJ2-5, with a weak D call TRBD2 (5 bases). Sample: naive CD8+ T cells from PBMCs. The sequence was obtained from a man aged 18 to 29 in good health. Some clones in this sample may be carry-over from other donors' samples. The CDR3 DNA follows: TGTGCCAGCAGCCGAGGGATGGGGGAGACCCAGTACTTC. Its protein is CASSRGMGETQYF.